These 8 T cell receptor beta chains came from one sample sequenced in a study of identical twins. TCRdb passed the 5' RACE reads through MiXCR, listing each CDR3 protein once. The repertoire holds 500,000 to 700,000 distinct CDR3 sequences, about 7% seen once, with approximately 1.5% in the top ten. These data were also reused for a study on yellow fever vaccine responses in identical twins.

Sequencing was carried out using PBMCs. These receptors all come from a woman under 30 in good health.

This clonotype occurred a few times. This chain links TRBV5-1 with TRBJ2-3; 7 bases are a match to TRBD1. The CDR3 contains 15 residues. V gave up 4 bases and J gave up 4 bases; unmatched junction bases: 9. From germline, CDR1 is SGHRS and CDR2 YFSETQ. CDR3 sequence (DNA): TGCGCCAGCAGCACCGGGACAGCAGGGGCAGATACGCAGTATTTT. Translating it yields CASSTGTAGADTQYF.

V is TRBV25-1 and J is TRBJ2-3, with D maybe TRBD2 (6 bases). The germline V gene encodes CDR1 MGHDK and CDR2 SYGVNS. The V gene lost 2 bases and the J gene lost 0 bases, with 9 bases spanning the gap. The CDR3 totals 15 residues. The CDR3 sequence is CASSEVRGSTDTQYF. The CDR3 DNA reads TGTGCCAGCAGTGAAGTGCGGGGAAGCACAGATACGCAGTATTTT.

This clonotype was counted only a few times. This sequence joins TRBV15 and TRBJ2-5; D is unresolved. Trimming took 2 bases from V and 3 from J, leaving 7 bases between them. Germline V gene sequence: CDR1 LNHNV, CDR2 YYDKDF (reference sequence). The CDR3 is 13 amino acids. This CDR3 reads CATSRQYEETQYF. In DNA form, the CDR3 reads TGTGCCACCAGCAGACAGTACGAAGAGACCCAGTACTTC.

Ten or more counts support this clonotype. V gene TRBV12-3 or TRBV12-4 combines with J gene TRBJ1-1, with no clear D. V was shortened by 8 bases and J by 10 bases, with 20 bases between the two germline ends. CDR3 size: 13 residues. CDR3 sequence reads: CASYRTPGARAFF. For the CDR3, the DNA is TGTGCCAGCTATAGGACCCCGGGTGCAAGAGCTTTCTTT.

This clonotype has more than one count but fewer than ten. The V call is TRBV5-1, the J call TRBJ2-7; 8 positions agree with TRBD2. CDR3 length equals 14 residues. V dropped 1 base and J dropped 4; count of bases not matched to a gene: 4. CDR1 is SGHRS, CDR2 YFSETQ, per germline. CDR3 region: CASSLSAGEYEQYF. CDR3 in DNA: TGCGCCAGCAGCTTGTCAGCGGGAGAGTACGAGCAGTACTTC. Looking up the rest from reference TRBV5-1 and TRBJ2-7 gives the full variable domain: KAGVTQTPRYLIKTRGQQVTLSCSPISGHRSVSWYQQTPGQGLQFLFEYFSETQRNKGNFPGRFSGRQFSNSRSEMNVSTLELGDSALYLCASSLSAGEYEQYFGPGTRLTVT.

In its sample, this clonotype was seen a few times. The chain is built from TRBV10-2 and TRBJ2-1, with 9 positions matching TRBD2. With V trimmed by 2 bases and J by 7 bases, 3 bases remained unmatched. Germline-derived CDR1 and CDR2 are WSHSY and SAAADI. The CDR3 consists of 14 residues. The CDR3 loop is CASSERLAGNEQFF. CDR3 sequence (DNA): TGCGCCAGCAGTGAGAGGCTAGCGGGAAATGAGCAGTTCTTC.

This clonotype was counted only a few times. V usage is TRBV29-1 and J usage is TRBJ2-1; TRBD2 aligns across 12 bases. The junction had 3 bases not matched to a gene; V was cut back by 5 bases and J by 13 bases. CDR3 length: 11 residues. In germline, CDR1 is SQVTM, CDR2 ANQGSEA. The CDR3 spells CSVLAGGPQFF. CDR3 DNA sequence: TGCAGCGTTCTAGCGGGAGGGCCTCAGTTCTTC.

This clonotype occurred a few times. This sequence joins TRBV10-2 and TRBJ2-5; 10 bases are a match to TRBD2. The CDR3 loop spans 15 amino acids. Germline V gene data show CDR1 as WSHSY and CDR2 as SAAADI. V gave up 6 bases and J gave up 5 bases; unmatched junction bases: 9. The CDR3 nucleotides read TGCGCCAGCAGCTCAATAGCGGGGGGTGTGGAGACCCAGTACTTC. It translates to CASSSIAGGVETQYF.